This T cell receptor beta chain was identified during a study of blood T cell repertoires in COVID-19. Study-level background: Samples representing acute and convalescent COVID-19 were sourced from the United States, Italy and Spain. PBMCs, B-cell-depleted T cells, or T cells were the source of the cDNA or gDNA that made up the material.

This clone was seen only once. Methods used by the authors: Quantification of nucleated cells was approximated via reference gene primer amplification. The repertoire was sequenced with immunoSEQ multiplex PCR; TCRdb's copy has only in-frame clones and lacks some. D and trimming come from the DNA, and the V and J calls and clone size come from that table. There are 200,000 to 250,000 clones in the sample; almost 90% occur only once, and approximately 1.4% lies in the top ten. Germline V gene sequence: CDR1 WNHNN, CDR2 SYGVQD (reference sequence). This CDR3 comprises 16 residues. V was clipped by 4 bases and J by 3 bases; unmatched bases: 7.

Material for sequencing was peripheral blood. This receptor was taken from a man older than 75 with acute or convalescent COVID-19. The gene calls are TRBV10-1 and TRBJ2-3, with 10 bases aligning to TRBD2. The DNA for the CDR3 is TGCGCCAGCAGTGGGGGGGCTAGCGGGAGTACAGATACGCAGTATTTT. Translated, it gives CASSGGASGSTDTQYF.